Reported below is one T cell receptor (beta chain). Its antigen is as yet unknown. The data originate from a study of T cells after yellow fever vaccination. Whole-study context: Each low-cell-number fraction was prepared by means of SMART-Seq v4 Ultra Low Input. Overall study findings and caveats: Reappearance after the booster was seen for most primary-vaccination clones, at 95% to 97% CD4 and roughly 90% CD8.

With V trimmed by 5 bases and J by 5 bases, 6 bases remained unmatched. The CDR3 contains 14 residues. The germline V gene has CDR1 MNHNS and CDR2 SASEGT. Researchers made TCR cDNA using 5'RACE template switching, and this step added a universal primer site and UMIs. Each CDR3 protein is one row after TCRdb ran MiXCR on the 5' RACE reads. The data contain 240,000 or so distinct CDR3 sequences, 6.9% of them singletons. The TCR originated in a young man who received the YFV17D yellow fever vaccine. This sequence joins TRBV6-1 and TRBJ2-5; 9 nucleotides match TRBD1. The sample here was CD4+ T cells sorted from PBMCs, taken 15 days after the yellow fever booster vaccination. The CDR3 sequence is CASSPGQGYETQYF. In nucleotides, the CDR3 is TGTGCCAGCAGTCCCGGACAGGGGTATGAGACCCAGTACTTC.